This TCR beta chain was sequenced in a study of CD8+ T cells in alopecia areata. Concerning this clone itself: The target antigen is unknown.

Extracted RNA was reverse transcribed, and the resulting cDNA served as sequencing template. Clones were sequenced by immunoSEQ multiplex PCR, and TCRdb holds only the in-frame ones, with some missing. The sample includes about 180,000 clones, roughly half of them seen just once. The treatment is: oral pan-JAK inhibitor, 5-10 mg twice daily. Researchers gathered lesional scalp punch biopsies and peripheral blood from patients with alopecia areata. Overall study results and limits: It was lesional scalp, especially alopecia totalis/universalis, that showed higher clonality than normal scalp. Patients shared TCRs less clearly than mice did, possibly owing to HLA. Scalp clonality and expanded CD8+ clones among the top 100 fell significantly with tofacitinib.

The source of this sequence is a human donor with alopecia areata. Sample: CD8+ T cells sorted from blood, taken at week 52, from a patient treated with tofacitinib.

CDR3 loop: CASSFAETYEQYF. DNA for the CDR3: TGCGCCAGCAGCTTCGCAGAAACCTACGAGCAGTACTTC. The V call is TRBV5-1, the J call TRBJ2-7, with unresolved D. Germline-derived CDR1 and CDR2 are SGHRS and YFSETQ. With 2 bases removed from V and 2 bases from J, the gap between germline ends came to 8 bases. This CDR3 contains 13 residues.